This T cell receptor (beta chain) is drawn from a study of blood T cell repertoires in COVID-19. Profiled with immunoSEQ multiplex PCR; TCRdb holds only in-frame clones, not every one. Of about 200,000 clones listed, approximately 85% are singletons. Germline values: CDR1 WNHNN, CDR2 SYGVQD (reference sequence). Trimming stripped 0 bases from V and 2 bases from J, with 12 bases between. The CDR3 consists of 16 residues. Participant-reported clinical history was the basis for cohort assignment. For recovered donors of Cohort 3, there were two negative PCRs, clearance, or symptom resolution. The chain uses TRBV10-1 and TRBJ2-3, with D maybe TRBD1 (5 bases). Material: PBMCs or T cells enriched from blood (not recorded which). This TCR was recovered from a man aged 40-49 years who had recovered from COVID-19. For the CDR3, the DNA is TGCGCCAGCAGTGAGTCGGGCAGGGTCCCCACAGATACGCAGTATTTT. This codes for CASSESGRVPTDTQYF.